This TCR beta chain derives from a study of blood T cell repertoires in COVID-19. About the study: Sample material is recorded as cDNA or gDNA derived from T cells, B-cell-depleted T cells, or PBMCs.

CDR3 length equals 16 residues. V was trimmed by 0 bases and J by 4 bases, leaving 15 bases between them. The germline gives CDR1 MNHEY, CDR2 SVGAGI. In the authors' methods: Quantification of nucleated cells was approximated via reference gene primer amplification. The table came from immunoSEQ multiplex PCR; TCRdb's copy has only in-frame clones and leaves some out. V and J calls and clone size are as listed in that table; D and trimming were resolved from the DNA. The table shows some 120,000 clones, with around 90% occurring only once. The chain employs TRBV6-5 and TRBJ1-1, with D maybe TRBD1 (5 bases). This sequence was found in a human donor in a cohort sampled during active COVID-19. Sequenced material: peripheral blood. The CDR3 loop reads CASSYSSGMRSTEAFF. The CDR3 coding sequence is TGTGCCAGCAGTTACTCATCAGGGATGAGGAGCACTGAAGCTTTCTTT.